This T cell receptor beta chain emerged from a study of cytomegalovirus exposure and HLA in healthy donors. PCR amplification relied on 60 Vbeta primers (plus 13 Jbeta primers). Clones were sequenced by immunoSEQ multiplex PCR, and TCRdb holds only the in-frame ones, with some missing. The sample has some 120,000 clones; approximately 68% are singletons. The V and J ends lost 10 bases and 5 bases, in that order; junction bases with no gene match: 12. Germline V gene sequence: CDR1 LNHDA, CDR2 SQIVND (reference sequence). This CDR3 has 14 amino acids. The source material was PBMCs. The receptor was isolated from a man aged 25 to 40 in good health and CMV-seropositive. The chain combines TRBV19 with TRBJ2-5, with 8 positions matching TRBD2. CDR3 DNA: TGTGCCACCTCCACTAGCGGAGCCCTTGAGACCCAGTACTTC. It translates to CATSTSGALETQYF.